These T cell receptor beta chains were read from a single sample in a study of a mutant IDH1 vaccine in newly diagnosed glioma. These TCRs' antigens remain unknown. Generated by immunoSEQ multiplex PCR, the TCRdb table keeps only in-frame clones and is missing some. The sample contains approximately 31,000 clones, around 77% of which appear only once. The sample in question was PBMCs, obtained from a glioma patient whose treatment included an IDH1 peptide vaccine. The receptors here all came from a middle-aged man with glioma. Some clones in this sample may be carry-over from other donors' samples. Each CDR3 is given with its conserved first and last residue. D genes are given only for firm matches.

V gene	D gene	J gene	CDR3 DNA	CDR3 protein
TRBV27	TRBD1	TRBJ1-1	TGTGCCAGCAGTTCTATCGACAGGGGGCGGTTCATGAACACTGAAGCTTTCTTT	CASSSIDRGRFMNTEAFF
TRBV6-5	.	TRBJ2-2	TGTGCCAGCAGCCCTCGTACCCTTAACACCGGGGAGCTGTTTTTT	CASSPRTLNTGELFF
TRBV27	TRBD2	TRBJ2-1	TGTGCCAGCAGTCCTTCTTCGGGGGGAAGTATTGAGCAGTTCTTC	CASSPSSGGSIEQFF
TRBV6-5	TRBD1	TRBJ1-2	TGTGCCAGCAGTTACGGGACAGGGTCTTGGGGCTACACCTTC	CASSYGTGSWGYTF
TRBV5-4	.	TRBJ1-2	TGTGCCAGCAGCACGGAACATGCGTACGACTATGGCTACACCTTC	CASSTEHAYDYGYTF
TRBV10-1	.	TRBJ2-7	TGCGCCAGCAGTGAAAATCGAGTCGCGCAGTACTTC	CASSENRVAQYF
TRBV7-2	.	TRBJ1-6	TGTGCCAGCAGCCCCTTAGGGATGCATTCACCCCTCCACTTT	CASSPLGMHSPLHF
TRBV7-9	.	TRBJ1-4	TGTGCCAGCAGCTTCCCTACAGGGAGGGGATATGAAAAACTGTTTTTT	CASSFPTGRGYEKLFF
TRBV9	.	TRBJ1-1	TGTGCCAGCAGCGGCTGGAGGACTGAAGCTTTCTTT	CASSGWRTEAFF
TRBV4-1	.	TRBJ2-7	TGCGCCAGCAGCCAAGATAGGGACTTGGGTTACGAGCAGTACTTC	CASSQDRDLGYEQYF
TRBV6-1	.	TRBJ1-5	TGTGCCAGCAGCCAAAAAGGAGGGGAACAGCCCCAGCATTTT	CASSQKGGEQPQHF
TRBV6-1	.	TRBJ2-7	TGTGCCAGCAGTGAAACCCCCGGCGGCCCCAACGAGCAGTACTTC	CASSETPGGPNEQYF
TRBV2	.	TRBJ1-3	TGTGCCAGCAGTGGCTACTCTGGAAACACCATATATTTT	CASSGYSGNTIYF
TRBV10-2	TRBD2	TRBJ2-2	TGCGCCAGCAGTTGGGGGGGGGATTACACCGGGGAGCTGTTTTTT	CASSWGGDYTGELFF